The present entry profiles one TCR beta chain with its context. This clonotype was counted between two and nine times. This receptor's antigen is unknown. No clone much larger than this one lies a single base away; base qualities are absent. Full-length TCR variable regions were amplified by 5' RACE PCR with constant-region reverse primers, and semi-nested PCR with Nested Universal Primer A was subsequently performed. Using the ReliaPrep RNA Cell Miniprep System, total RNA was extracted, and the SMARTer RACE 5'/3' Kit was then used to reverse transcribe the RNA into 5'RACE-ready cDNA. Multiplex adaptors were used to barcode full-length TCR alpha and beta libraries, and the barcoded libraries were sequenced on an Illumina MiSeq. As for the authors' bioinformatics: For each of nine subset-tissue groups, sequencing data from the five patients were pooled, and the groups were compared by unsupervised clustering of TCR gene usage. Repertoire similarity was calculated with the Morisita-Horn index, weighting shared sequences by their contribution to each repertoire. The public reads were run again by TCRdb, first through fastp at Q25 and then through MiXCR, and only productive beta chains were kept. Rows matching on CDR3 protein sequence are summarized as one entry with the most common DNA and genes. These V and J calls are TCRdb output, not the study's own analysis. For this sample the table gives some 40,000 distinct CDR3 sequences, of which 22% were detected only once. The ten largest clonotypes hold 4.3% of the sample.

This entry is derived from a study (dated by TCRdb to the mid-2010s). Some background on the complete study: The study set out to test whether tumor-infiltrating Tregs in breast cancer get recruited from blood Tregs or are instead converted in situ from other CD4+ T cell subsets. What the study reported, not specific to this receptor: Tumor-infiltrating Treg TCR alpha and beta sequences overlapped most with tumor naive CD4+ T cells, then with blood naive CD4+ T cells. The validation in the larger cohort was limited to a single TCR beta V-J rearrangement instead of whole repertoires. The TCR gene usage of tumor memory CD4+ T cells clustered together with blood and lymph node memory CD4+ cells and with lymph node naive CD4+ cells.

The CDR3 covers 15 residues, taking in both the cysteine and the phenylalanine. Solely the CDR3 DNA is kept, with 45 bases framed from the first base. Here V drops 4 bases and J drops 3 bases, and the junction holds 8 bases not matched to any gene. From a lookup of the germline V gene, CDR1 and CDR2 are MGHRA and YSYEKL. Cells that were CD4+CD25+CD127-/low were the ones isolated as Tregs. Tregs, naive and memory CD4+ T cells from tumor, blood and ipsilateral draining lymph nodes of roughly 5 breast cancer patients underwent full-length TCR alpha and beta sequencing. Tumor tissue and lymph nodes obtained by ipsilateral axillary dissection were perfused with PBS, cut into small pieces and digested using collagenase I and hyaluronidase. Mononuclear cells from lymph nodes or about 55 ml of peripheral blood were isolated by Ficoll density gradient centrifugation. A purity exceeding 90% was confirmed by FACS for the sorted cell populations.

The TCR sequence derives from a female donor with breast cancer. The rearrangement combines TRBV4-1 with TRBJ2-7; the central 8 bases match TRBD1. Sequenced sample: Tregs sorted from a lymph node. The CDR3 loop reads CASSPRQGFHYEQYF. The DNA reads TGCGCCAGCAGCCCCCGACAGGGGTTCCACTACGAGCAGTACTTC.